This T cell receptor (beta chain) is drawn from a study of T cells in Graves' hyperthyroidism and ophthalmopathy. The CDR3 is 14 amino acids. V lost 6 bases and J lost 7, with 18 bases in between. The germline V gene has CDR1 ENHRY and CDR2 SYGVKD. RNA transcripts served as the template for amplifying TCR beta CDR3 regions. When the TCR CDR3 underwent first-round RT-PCR, the HTBI primer set was used. One entry per CDR3 protein, called by TCRdb with MiXCR from the multiplex PCR reads. The data contain around 34,000 distinct CDR3 sequences, approximately 50% of them singletons. Study-wide results and limits: Ophthalmopathy was identified by the model a median approximately 6.4 months ahead of onset.

Criteria for exclusion of patients were uncontrolled infection, other autoimmune disease, pregnancy or lactation. Diagnoses were established using clinical symptoms, serum thyroxine and TRAb, thyroid ultrasound and orbital computed tomography. It was 8 to 10 ml of fresh peripheral blood that supplied the PBMCs. With regard to this clonotype: Antigen unknown.

This chain joins TRBV10-3 and TRBJ1-2; weak D call: TRBD1 (5 bases). Material: blood. This clonotype originated in a woman aged 40 to 50 with Graves' ophthalmopathy. This CDR3 is CAISFKEGASGYTF. CDR3 DNA: TGTGCCATCAGCTTTAAGGAAGGGGCGTCTGGCTACACCTTC.